Presented here are 21 T cell receptor beta chains from one specimen sequenced in a study of radiation and T cells in renal cell carcinoma. Repertoires were generated with immunoSEQ multiplex PCR, while TCRdb's copy carries only in-frame clones and drops some. The profile shows around 170,000 clones, around 89% of them singletons. Time point of the sample: blood 4 weeks post-SBRT, at nephrectomy. Described treatment: 15 Gy SBRT to primary tumor, nephrectomy 4 weeks later. The starting material was blood, obtained from a patient whose treatment included radiotherapy and nephrectomy. Receptors were obtained from a woman aged 50 to 60 with renal cell carcinoma.

In DNA form, the CDR3 reads TGTGCCAGCAGTACCGGGACAGGGACCACCGGGGAGCTGTTTTTT. Encoded protein: CASSTGTGTTGELFF. V usage is TRBV25-1 and J usage is TRBJ2-2, with 9 nucleotides matching TRBD1. CDR3 length: 15 amino acids. V shed 5 bases, J shed 4 bases, and the junction held 5 bases outside the gene matches. CDR1 and CDR2 (germline): MGHDK, SYGVNS.

J is TRBJ1-3 and V is TRBV5-1, with 7 bases matching TRBD1. Germline trimming cut 0 bases from V and 7 bases from J; bases unmatched to any gene: 7. Germline CDR1 and CDR2: SGHRS and YFSETQ. CDR3 length equals 15 residues. CDR3: CASSLGGGPANTIYF. CDR3 bases: TGCGCCAGCAGCTTGGGAGGGGGCCCTGCGAACACCATATATTTT.

The V gene is TRBV6-1, the J gene TRBJ2-7; the match to TRBD2 covers 12 bases. J was trimmed by 5 bases and V by 7 bases; bases with no gene match: 6. The CDR3 has 14 residues. Germline CDR1 reads MNHNS; CDR2 reads SASEGT. The CDR3 DNA follows: TGTGCCAGCACCGAACTAGCGGGGGGACACGAGCAGTACTTC. Translating gives CASTELAGGHEQYF.

This sequence joins TRBV19 and TRBJ2-6; 11 bases align to TRBD1. The J segment lost 3 bases and the V segment lost 8 bases, leaving 3 bases of the junction unmatched. This CDR3 has 15 amino acids. Germline CDR1 LNHDA, CDR2 SQIVND (reference sequence). Here the CDR3 reads CASGTGGNGANVLTF. The CDR3 nucleotides read TGTGCCAGTGGGACAGGGGGAAATGGGGCCAACGTCCTGACTTTC.

The V and J genes are TRBV7-2 and TRBJ2-3, with 9 positions matching TRBD2. The CDR3 runs to 14 residues. The V and J ends lost 4 bases and 4 bases, in that order; junction bases with no gene match: 3. The germline V gene encodes CDR1 SGHTA and CDR2 FQGNSA. The CDR3 sequence: CASSYGLAPDTQYF. The CDR3 DNA reads TGTGCCAGCAGCTACGGACTAGCGCCAGATACGCAGTATTTT.

About this clone: This sample also contains other DNA sequences that code for the same CDR3. V and J are TRBV19 and TRBJ2-5; TRBD1 matches 7 bases. V was clipped by 3 bases and J by 3 bases; unmatched bases: 1. Germline assignment: CDR1 LNHDA and CDR2 SQIVND (reference sequence). The CDR3 has 13 amino acids. CDR3 in amino acids: CASSITGEETQYF. CDR3 nucleotide sequence: TGTGCCAGTAGTATCACAGGGGAAGAGACCCAGTACTTC.

The rearrangement uses TRBV5-3 and TRBJ2-7, with unresolved D. TRBV5-3 is an ORF, and what it does is uncertain. CDR3 length equals 13 residues. Trimming stripped 7 bases from V and 2 bases from J, with 13 bases between. The CDR3 bases are TGTGCCAGATGCTCGGACGAAACCTACGAGCAGTACTTC. Translation: CARCSDETYEQYF.

This chain connects TRBV4-2 to TRBJ2-6; D tentatively reads TRBD1 or TRBD2 (5 bases each). This CDR3 has 16 residues. V lost 5 bases, J lost 2 bases, and 13 bases lay in between. The germline CDR1 and CDR2 sequences are LGHNA and YNFKEQ. The CDR3 spells CASSVRDRPGANVLTF. The CDR3 DNA reads as TGTGCCAGCAGCGTCCGGGACCGCCCTGGGGCCAACGTCCTGACTTTC.

This clone was recorded once. The CDR3 sequence is CASSFTKGWGEQETQYF. The CDR3 bases are TGCGCCAGCAGCTTTACCAAGGGTTGGGGGGAACAAGAGACCCAGTACTTC. The chain recombines TRBV5-1 with TRBJ2-5; perhaps TRBD2 as D (6 bases). The CDR3 has 17 amino acids. V was trimmed by 2 bases and J by 2 bases, leaving 19 bases between them. The germline V gene has CDR1 SGHRS and CDR2 YFSETQ. The full variable domain, in which reference TRBV5-1 and TRBJ2-5 provide the parts outside the CDR3, is KAGVTQTPRYLIKTRGQQVTLSCSPISGHRSVSWYQQTPGQGLQFLFEYFSETQRNKGNFPGRFSGRQFSNSRSEMNVSTLELGDSALYLCASSFTKGWGEQETQYFGPGTRLLVL.

This chain joins TRBV9 and TRBJ1-2, with 11 bases lining up with TRBD1. The junction had 6 bases not matched to a gene; V was cut back by 2 bases and J by 6 bases. The length of the CDR3 is 15 residues. Germline V lookup: CDR1 SGDLS, CDR2 YYNGEE. The CDR3 region is CASSVRDRGRDGYTF. The DNA for the CDR3 is TGTGCCAGCAGCGTTAGGGACAGGGGGAGGGATGGCTACACCTTC.

The genes are TRBV2 and TRBJ1-2; D remains ambiguous. The CDR3 sequence is 13 residues long. V was shortened by 3 bases and J by 2 bases, with 7 bases between the two germline ends. Germline values: CDR1 SNHLY, CDR2 FYNNEI. The CDR3 region has the DNA TGTGCCAGCAGTGATGATGGGAACTATGGCTACACCTTC. Protein: CASSDDGNYGYTF.

V is TRBV29-1 and J is TRBJ1-1; weak D call: TRBD1 (6 bases). CDR3 length: 14 residues. V lost 5 bases, J lost 3 bases, and 16 bases lay in between. Germline CDR1 reads SQVTM; CDR2 reads ANQGSEA. Here the CDR3 DNA reads TGCAGCGTTAACCCCGGACAGACGGACACTGAAGCTTTCTTT. Translating gives CSVNPGQTDTEAFF.

This clone was seen more than once but under ten times. The CDR3 here is CASSSQTGGTEAFF. The CDR3 nucleotides read TGCGCCAGCAGCTCACAAACAGGGGGCACTGAAGCTTTCTTT. V usage is TRBV5-1 and J usage is TRBJ1-1; TRBD1 matches 8 bases. The germline V gene has CDR1 SGHRS and CDR2 YFSETQ. V gave up 3 bases and J gave up 4 bases; unmatched junction bases: 5. This CDR3 region has 14 residues.

This clone appeared once. The chain carries TRBV15 and TRBJ2-3; D not resolved. From germline, CDR1 is LNHNV and CDR2 YYDKDF (reference sequence). Trimming stripped 0 bases from V and 2 bases from J, with 9 bases between. This CDR3 region has 15 residues. The CDR3 spells CATSRDRTFTDTQYF. CDR3 DNA sequence: TGTGCCACCAGCAGAGATAGGACCTTCACAGATACGCAGTATTTT.

The chain has TRBV5-1 and TRBJ2-2; perhaps D is TRBD1 or TRBD2 (5 bases each). V was trimmed by 4 bases and J by 7 bases, leaving 17 bases between them. The CDR3 is made up of 15 amino acids. CDR1 is SGHRS, CDR2 YFSETQ, per germline. The CDR3 bases are TGCGCCAGCAGCCTCGGGACCACCCATGGCGGGGAGCTGTTTTTT. Its translation is CASSLGTTHGGELFF. Based on the CDR3 plus reference TRBV5-1 and TRBJ2-2, the full variable domain is KAGVTQTPRYLIKTRGQQVTLSCSPISGHRSVSWYQQTPGQGLQFLFEYFSETQRNKGNFPGRFSGRQFSNSRSEMNVSTLELGDSALYLCASSLGTTHGGELFFGEGSRLTVL.

The CDR3: CASSLVSGGLDTQYF. Here the CDR3 DNA reads TGTGCCAGCAGCCTGGTCAGCGGGGGCTTAGATACGCAGTATTTT. The rearrangement joins TRBV5-4 to TRBJ2-3; TRBD2 matches 8 bases. The ends lost 4 bases at V and 5 bases at J; junction bases unmatched: 9. This CDR3 comprises 15 residues. CDR1 is SGHNT and CDR2 is YYREEE in the germline V gene (reference sequence).

The V gene is TRBV29-1, the J gene TRBJ2-7; 8 bases match TRBD2. J was trimmed by 0 bases and V by 6 bases; bases with no gene match: 13. The germline CDR1 and CDR2 sequences are SQVTM and ANQGSEA. The CDR3 is 16 residues long. CDR3 nucleotide sequence: TGCAGCGTCCAGGGCCTAGCGGGTGATATCTCCTACGAGCAGTACTTC. It translates to CSVQGLAGDISYEQYF.

This sequence joins TRBV30 and TRBJ1-6; a possible D gene is TRBD1 (6 bases). V was shortened by 3 bases and J by 7 bases, with 7 bases between the two germline ends. The germline CDR1 and CDR2 sequences are GTSNPN and SVGIG (reference sequence). This CDR3 is 12 amino acids long. The CDR3 nucleotides are TGTGCCTGGAGGGGGGCCAATTCACCCCTCCACTTT. This gives the protein CAWRGANSPLHF.

The chain recombines TRBV30 with TRBJ1-1, with D unclear. CDR1 GTSNPN and CDR2 SVGIG come from the germline V gene (reference sequence). The CDR3 runs 13 residues. V gave up 1 base and J gave up 3 bases, with 9 bases separating them. This CDR3 is CAWSGSGYTEAFF. The CDR3 region has the DNA TGTGCCTGGAGTGGCTCGGGTTACACTGAAGCTTTCTTT.

The chain employs TRBV2 and TRBJ1-1; D remains unclear. From germline, CDR1 is SNHLY and CDR2 FYNNEI. V dropped 4 bases and J dropped 0 bases, with 12 bases sitting between them. This CDR3 comprises 15 residues. The CDR3 region is CASSAEPRLNTEAFF. The CDR3 DNA follows: TGTGCCAGCAGTGCGGAGCCACGCTTGAACACTGAAGCTTTCTTT.

The chain carries TRBV19 and TRBJ2-1, with D perhaps being TRBD1 or TRBD2 (6 bases each). The V and J ends lost 3 bases and 8 bases respectively, with 11 bases between them. There are 13 residues in the CDR3. Germline V gene lookup returns CDR1 LNHDA and CDR2 SQIVND (reference sequence). The DNA of the CDR3 is TGTGCCAGTAGTATTGGGGGGCGGGATGAGCAGTTCTTC. It is translated as CASSIGGRDEQFF.